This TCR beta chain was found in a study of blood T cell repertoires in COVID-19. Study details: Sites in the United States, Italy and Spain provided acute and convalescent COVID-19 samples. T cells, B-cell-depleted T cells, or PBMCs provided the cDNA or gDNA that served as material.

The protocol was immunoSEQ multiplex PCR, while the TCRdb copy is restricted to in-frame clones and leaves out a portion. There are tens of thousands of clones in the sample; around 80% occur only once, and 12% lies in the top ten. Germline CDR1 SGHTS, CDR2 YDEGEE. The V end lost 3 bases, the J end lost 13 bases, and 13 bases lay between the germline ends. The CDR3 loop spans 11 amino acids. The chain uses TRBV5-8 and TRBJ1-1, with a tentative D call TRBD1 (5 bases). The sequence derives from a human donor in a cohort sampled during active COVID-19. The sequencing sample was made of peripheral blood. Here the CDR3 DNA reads TGTGCCAGCAGCTCGGTCCTGGGGGGTTTCTTT. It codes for CASSSVLGGFF.